This T cell receptor beta chain was identified in a study of control samples from healthy donors and cancer patients. Profiling relied on immunoSEQ multiplex PCR, and the TCRdb table lists in-frame clones only, not all of them. The table lists around 120,000 clones, under 95% of them singletons. Germline-derived CDR1 and CDR2 are LNHDA and SQIVND (reference sequence). This CDR3 is 12 amino acids long. Trimming cost V 10 bases and J 6 bases, with 12 bases left between them. The specimen sequenced was PBMCs. This sequence was found in a man between 45 and 60 years old with head and neck cancer. The V and J genes are TRBV19 and TRBJ2-2; no clear D gene. In DNA, the CDR3 is TGTGCCATCAGCTTCCCTCCCGGGGAGCTGTTTTTT. Translated, it gives CAISFPPGELFF.